One and the same sample provided the 24 T cell receptor beta chains below, sequenced in a study of T cell repertoires in cytomegalovirus infection. TCRdb used MiXCR to reprocess the reads, holding one entry per CDR3 protein. The sample shows about 450,000 distinct CDR3 sequences, approximately 31% of them seen only once. What was sequenced was PBMCs. These receptor sequences come from a human donor in good health (CMV status not recorded). Some clones in this sample may be carry-over from other donors' samples.

This CDR3 is CATSRTGGTEAFF. The CDR3 DNA is TGTGCCACCAGCAGAACAGGGGGCACTGAAGCTTTCTTT. The chain combines TRBV15 with TRBJ1-1; 8 bases align to TRBD1. Germline trimming cut 2 bases from V and 4 bases from J; bases unmatched to any gene: 0. This CDR3 contains 13 residues. Germline V gene data show CDR1 as LNHNV and CDR2 as YYDKDF (reference sequence).

In this sample, this clonotype turned up many times. This chain's CDR3 is CASSLERGSYGYTF. The CDR3 DNA reads as TGTGCCAGCAGTTTAGAGCGGGGATCCTATGGCTACACCTTC. This chain links TRBV12-3 or TRBV12-4 with TRBJ1-2; unclear D gene. The CDR3 extends over 14 amino acids. V lost 1 base and J lost 4, with 10 bases in between.

The chain carries TRBV20-1 and TRBJ1-5; D perhaps matches TRBD1 (5 bases). The CDR3 covers 16 residues. Germline V gene lookup returns CDR1 DFQATT and CDR2 SNEGSKA (reference sequence). Trimming took off 1 base at V and 3 bases at J, with 16 bases between the two ends. The CDR3 DNA follows: TGCAGTGCTAGAGGGGGATTTTGGGGCTCCAATCAGCCCCAGCATTTT. It codes for CSARGGFWGSNQPQHF.

As concerns this clonotype: A read error may account for a junction end that differs from germline. The chain recombines TRBV19 with TRBJ1-1; maybe TRBD1 (5 bases). CDR3 length equals 13 residues. Germline assignment: CDR1 LNHDA and CDR2 SQIVND (reference sequence). The CDR3 DNA reads as TGTGCCAGCAGGATCGACGCGGACACTGAAGCTGTCTTT. Protein product: CASRIDADTEAVF.

The chain recombines TRBV19 with TRBJ1-5; a possible D gene is TRBD1 (6 bases). This CDR3 is built from 14 residues. V was cut by 7 bases and J by 1 base, with 11 bases left in between. Germline lookup yields CDR1 LNHDA and CDR2 SQIVND (reference sequence). CDR3 in DNA: TGTGCCAGTAATCTCCAGGGGAGCAATCAGCCCCAGCATTTT. It yields the protein CASNLQGSNQPQHF.

The rearrangement links TRBV19 to TRBJ1-4; possible D gene TRBD1, 5 bases. V lost 10 bases and J lost 8, with 17 bases in between. The CDR3 loop spans 13 amino acids. Germline-derived CDR1 and CDR2 are LNHDA and SQIVND (reference sequence). The CDR3 sequence: CATRGLRHEKLFF. DNA for the CDR3: TGTGCCACCCGGGGCCTTCGGCACGAAAAACTGTTTTTT.

J is TRBJ2-5 and V is TRBV7-9; D gene uncertain. Trimming took off 1 base at V and 4 bases at J, with 7 bases between the two ends. The CDR3 spans 13 residues. CDR1 and CDR2 (germline): SEHNR, FQNEAQ (reference sequence). The CDR3: CASSLDVPETQYF. The DNA of the CDR3 is TGTGCCAGCAGCTTAGATGTTCCAGAGACCCAGTACTTC.

The J gene is TRBJ1-2, the V gene TRBV15, with D perhaps matching TRBD1 (6 bases). CDR1 and CDR2 from the germline V gene are LNHNV and YYDKDF (reference sequence). The CDR3 covers 16 residues. V lost 1 base and J 7 bases, leaving 19 bases between the germline ends. The CDR3, as DNA: TGTGCCACCAGCAGAGTTACCCTAGGACAGAGAACTGGCTACACCTTC. Translation gives CATSRVTLGQRTGYTF.

V gene TRBV24-1 combines with J gene TRBJ1-5; D is perhaps TRBD1 (5 bases). CDR3 length: 15 residues. Per the germline V gene, CDR1 is KGHDR and CDR2 is SFDVKD. Between the trimmed V and J ends, which lost 5 bases and 0 bases, there was a span of 10 bases. The CDR3 protein is CATSGNRSSNQPQHF. CDR3 sequence (DNA): TGTGCCACCAGTGGCAACAGGAGTAGCAATCAGCCCCAGCATTTT.

The rearrangement links TRBV10-3 to TRBJ2-2, with D unresolved. This CDR3 has 14 residues. CDR1 and CDR2 (germline): ENHRY, SYGVKD. The V and J ends lost 8 bases and 2 bases respectively, with 12 bases between them. CDR3 bases: TGTGCCATCTCTCGGACCGTTAACACCGGGGAGCTGTTTTTT. Residues: CAISRTVNTGELFF.

This clonotype was recorded many times. V is TRBV29-1 and J is TRBJ2-5; weak D call: TRBD1 (6 bases). Germline loops: CDR1 SQVTM, CDR2 ANQGSEA. Between the trimmed V and J ends, which lost 3 bases and 5 bases, there was a span of 10 bases. CDR3 size: 12 residues. CDR3 bases: TGCAGCGTTGACCAGGGGCGCGAGACCCAGTACTTC. Its translation: CSVDQGRETQYF.

This clonotype showed up just a few times. CDR3 loop: CASSPRFGGAEKLFF. In DNA, the CDR3 is TGTGCCAGCAGTCCCCGGTTCGGTGGCGCTGAAAAACTGTTTTTT. The chain joins TRBV6-1 to TRBJ1-4, with D hard to call. This CDR3 spans 15 amino acids. Per the germline V gene, CDR1 is MNHNS and CDR2 is SASEGT. Trimming pared 5 bases from V and 7 bases from J, leaving 17 bases between.

This clonotype was seen only a few times. This chain joins TRBV2 and TRBJ1-1; 10 nucleotides match TRBD1. CDR1 and CDR2 (germline): SNHLY, FYNNEI. This CDR3 spans 14 amino acids. The V gene end was trimmed by 6 bases and the J gene end by 10 bases; junction bases not matched to a gene: 11. The CDR3 nucleotides read TGTGCCAGCAGACCCGACGGGGACAGGGGTATAGCTTTCTTT. Residues: CASRPDGDRGIAFF.

This clonotype has a handful of counts. V usage is TRBV11-2 and J usage is TRBJ1-2, with TRBD1 matching over 10 bases. The CDR3 totals 16 residues. Germline lookup yields CDR1 SGHAT and CDR2 FQNNGV. V was clipped by 5 bases and J by 2 bases; unmatched bases: 8. The CDR3 loop is CASSPGTGAPNYGYTF. For the CDR3, the DNA is TGTGCCAGCAGCCCCGGGACAGGGGCTCCAAACTATGGCTACACCTTC.

V usage is TRBV12-3 or TRBV12-4 and J usage is TRBJ1-2, with D perhaps matching TRBD1 (6 bases). The CDR3 runs to 14 residues. V was pared by 3 bases and J by 2 bases, with 10 bases between. The CDR3 here is CASSFWTANYGYTF. CDR3 nucleotides: TGTGCCAGCAGTTTCTGGACAGCGAACTATGGCTACACCTTC.

This clonotype was found a few times. The chain recombines TRBV20-1 with TRBJ2-7; 11 bases line up with TRBD2. Germline V CDR1 and CDR2: DFQATT, SNEGSKA (reference sequence). CDR3 length equals 14 residues. With V trimmed by 2 bases and J by 3 bases, 3 bases remained unmatched. CDR3 protein: CSARLLAGDYEQYF. The CDR3 coding sequence is TGCAGTGCTAGATTACTAGCGGGGGACTACGAGCAGTACTTC.

The chain joins TRBV11-1 to TRBJ2-7, with D perhaps TRBD1 or TRBD2 (7 bases each). CDR1 SGHAT and CDR2 FQDESV come from the germline V gene (reference sequence). The CDR3 spans 14 residues. The V and J ends lost 5 bases and 6 bases respectively, with 17 bases between them. CDR3 nucleotide sequence: TGTGCCAGCAGCATACGACAGGGAGGGGCCGAGCAGTACTTC. Its protein is CASSIRQGGAEQYF. Supplemented by reference TRBV11-1 and TRBJ2-7, the full variable domain reads EAEVAQSPRYKITEKSQAVAFWCDPISGHATLYWYRQILGQGPELLVQFQDESVVDDSQLPKDRFSAERLKGVDSTLKIQPAELGDSAMYLCASSIRQGGAEQYFGPGTRLTVT.

The chain's CDR3 is CASREGGGPGELFF. The CDR3 DNA reads as TGTGCCAGCAGGGAGGGCGGGGGCCCCGGGGAGCTGTTTTTT. V and J are TRBV27 and TRBJ2-2; tentative D call: TRBD2 (7 bases). Trimming pared 6 bases from V and 6 bases from J, leaving 14 bases between. Germline V gives CDR1 MNHEY, CDR2 SMNVEV (reference sequence). CDR3 size: 14 residues.

The J gene is TRBJ1-1, the V gene TRBV3-1; a possible D gene is TRBD1 (5 bases). This CDR3 comprises 15 residues. V was shortened by 0 bases and J by 4 bases, with 12 bases between the two germline ends. The germline CDR1 and CDR2 sequences are LGHDT and YNNKEL (reference sequence). CDR3 region: CASSQDFGGGTEAFF. CDR3 DNA: TGTGCCAGCAGCCAAGATTTTGGGGGGGGCACTGAAGCTTTCTTT.

The chain recombines TRBV23-1 with TRBJ1-5; tentative D call: TRBD1 (5 bases). TRBV23-1 is an open reading frame, and its role is uncertain. The CDR3 totals 20 residues. Trimming removed 2 bases at V and 2 bases at J, with 25 bases between. The CDR3 reads CASSQQPALDARRGNQPQHF. The CDR3 nucleotides read TGCGCCAGCAGTCAACAACCCGCCCTGGACGCACGCAGGGGCAATCAGCCCCAGCATTTT.

This clonotype was seen more than once but under ten times. CDR3 sequence reads: CASTGAINQPQHF. The DNA of the CDR3 is TGTGCCAGCACAGGGGCCATCAATCAGCCCCAGCATTTT. The chain links TRBV28 to TRBJ1-5, with D tentatively TRBD1 (6 bases). In germline, CDR1 is MDHEN, CDR2 SYDVKM. The V end was cut by 7 bases, the J end by 3 bases, with 10 bases between. The CDR3 consists of 13 residues.

As DNA, the CDR3 is TGTGCCATCAGTGAGTCCGGGGACAGAAATCAGCCCCAGCATTTT. As protein: CAISESGDRNQPQHF. V gene TRBV10-3 combines with J gene TRBJ1-5, with 7 nucleotides matching TRBD1. Germline assignment: CDR1 ENHRY and CDR2 SYGVKD. V lost 0 bases to trimming and J lost 4 bases; unmatched junction nucleotides: 3. This CDR3 is 15 amino acids long.

This clonotype has just a few counts. V usage is TRBV15 and J usage is TRBJ1-4; D is undetermined. Deletions cut 1 base from V and 6 bases from J, with 9 bases between. The CDR3 covers 14 residues. Germline V gene lookup returns CDR1 LNHNV and CDR2 YYDKDF (reference sequence). As DNA, the CDR3 is TGTGCCACCAGCAGAGGAGGGAATGATGAAAAACTGTTTTTT. Its translation: CATSRGGNDEKLFF.

This clonotype was found many times. The V and J genes are TRBV7-8 and TRBJ2-7; unclear D gene. V was shortened by 2 bases and J by 0 bases, with 17 bases between the two germline ends. Looked up from germline, CDR1 is SGHVS and CDR2 is FQNEAQ. CDR3 length: 17 amino acids. The CDR3 bases are TGTGCCAGCAGCTTAAGGACCCGTCCGAATGGCTCCTACGAGCAGTACTTC. It encodes CASSLRTRPNGSYEQYF.